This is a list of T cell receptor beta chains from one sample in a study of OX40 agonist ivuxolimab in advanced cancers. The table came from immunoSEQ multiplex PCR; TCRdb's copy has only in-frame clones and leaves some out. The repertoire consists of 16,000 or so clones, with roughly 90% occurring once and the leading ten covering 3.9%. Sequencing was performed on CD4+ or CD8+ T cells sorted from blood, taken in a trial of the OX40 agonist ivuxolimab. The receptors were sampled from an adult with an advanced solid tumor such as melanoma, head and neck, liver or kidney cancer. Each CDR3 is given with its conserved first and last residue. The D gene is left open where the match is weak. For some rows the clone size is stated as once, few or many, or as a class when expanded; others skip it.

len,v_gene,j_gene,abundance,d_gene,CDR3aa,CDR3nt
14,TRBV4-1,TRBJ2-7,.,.,CASSQDPGIYEQYF,TGCGCCAGCAGCCAAGATCCAGGAATCTACGAGCAGTACTTC
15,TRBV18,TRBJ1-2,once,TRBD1,CASSAGQGPNYGYTF,TGTGCCAGCTCAGCAGGACAGGGGCCCAACTATGGCTACACCTTC
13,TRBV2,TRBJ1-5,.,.,CASSLDSNQPQHF,TGTGCCAGCAGCCTGGATAGCAATCAGCCCCAGCATTTT
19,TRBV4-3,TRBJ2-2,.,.,CASSQTLGRQVSNTGELFF,TGCGCCAGCAGCCAAACCCTGGGCCGACAGGTCTCGAACACCGGGGAGCTGTTTTTT
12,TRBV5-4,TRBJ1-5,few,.,CASSLVGQPQHF,TGTGCCAGCAGCTTGGTAGGTCAGCCCCAGCATTTT
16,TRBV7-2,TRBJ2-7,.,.,CASSLAGTMSSYEQYF,TGTGCCAGCAGCTTGGCGGGGACAATGAGCTCCTACGAGCAGTACTTC
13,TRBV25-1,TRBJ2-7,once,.,CASSEFELGEQYF,TGTGCCAGCAGTGAATTTGAATTAGGCGAGCAGTACTTC
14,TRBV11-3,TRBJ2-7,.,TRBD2,CASSPRGGYYEQYF,TGTGCCAGCAGCCCTCGCGGGGGATACTACGAGCAGTACTTC
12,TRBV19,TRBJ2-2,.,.,CASRGWAGELFF,TGTGCCAGTAGAGGCTGGGCTGGGGAGCTGTTTTTT
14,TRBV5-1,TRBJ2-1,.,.,CASSSGGTYNEQFF,TGCGCCAGCAGCTCGGGCGGCACCTACAATGAGCAGTTCTTC
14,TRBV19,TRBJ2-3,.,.,CASSILPGRGTQYF,TGTGCCAGTAGTATATTGCCCGGTCGAGGTACGCAGTATTTT
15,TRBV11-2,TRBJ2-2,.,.,CASSLVVSGTGELFF,TGTGCCAGCAGCTTAGTGGTCTCAGGCACCGGGGAGCTGTTTTTT
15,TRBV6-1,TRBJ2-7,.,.,CASSDLPQGPYEQYF,TGTGCCAGCAGTGACCTTCCTCAGGGTCCCTACGAGCAGTACTTC
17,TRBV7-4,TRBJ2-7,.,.,CASSLAPGRPQDYEQYF,TGTGCCAGCAGCTTAGCCCCGGGCCGCCCGCAAGACTACGAGCAGTACTTC
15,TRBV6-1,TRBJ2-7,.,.,CASRKGQGSSYEQYF,TGTGCCAGCAGGAAGGGGCAGGGAAGCTCCTACGAGCAGTACTTC
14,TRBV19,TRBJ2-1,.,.,CASSIPQALSEQFF,TGTGCCAGTAGTATCCCCCAAGCGTTAAGTGAGCAGTTCTTC
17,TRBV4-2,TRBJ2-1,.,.,CASSQASSVGSYNEQFF,TGTGCCAGCAGCCAGGCTTCTAGCGTGGGCTCCTACAATGAGCAGTTCTTC
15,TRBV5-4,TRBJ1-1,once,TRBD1,CASSSGQVGYTEAFF,TGTGCCAGCAGCTCTGGACAGGTTGGATACACTGAAGCTTTCTTT
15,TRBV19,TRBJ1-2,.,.,CASSPRRDLTYGYTF,TGTGCCAGTAGTCCCCGGAGGGACCTAACTTACGGCTACACCTTC
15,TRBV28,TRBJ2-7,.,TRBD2,CASSSPGLGVFEQYF,TGTGCCAGCAGTTCGCCGGGACTAGGGGTCTTCGAGCAGTACTTC
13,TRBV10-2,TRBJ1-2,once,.,CASSEESYYGYTF,TGCGCCAGCAGTGAAGAATCTTACTATGGCTACACCTTC
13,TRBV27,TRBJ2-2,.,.,CAIGATNTGELFF,TGTGCCATAGGGGCTACGAACACCGGGGAGCTGTTTTTT
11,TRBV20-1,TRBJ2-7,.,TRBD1,CSAYRGYEQYF,TGCAGTGCTTACAGGGGCTACGAGCAGTACTTC
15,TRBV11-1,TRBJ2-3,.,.,CASSTSGVATDTQYF,.
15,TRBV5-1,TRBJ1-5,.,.,CASSLAGGENQPQHF,TGCGCCAGCAGCTTGGCCGGGGGAGAAAATCAGCCCCAGCATTTT
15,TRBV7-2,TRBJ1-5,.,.,CASSLSGGLNQPQHF,TGTGCCAGCAGCTTATCGGGGGGGCTCAATCAGCCCCAGCATTTT
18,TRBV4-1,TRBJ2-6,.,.,CASSPRTAGGAGANVLTF,TGCGCCAGCAGCCCGCGGACGGCTGGTGGGGCTGGGGCCAACGTCCTGACTTTC
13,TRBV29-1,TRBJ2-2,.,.,CSVDASNTGELFF,TGCAGCGTCGATGCCTCGAACACCGGGGAGCTGTTTTTT
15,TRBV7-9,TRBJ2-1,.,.,CASSRTGWSYNEQFF,TGTGCCAGCAGTCGGACGGGGTGGTCCTACAATGAGCAGTTCTTC
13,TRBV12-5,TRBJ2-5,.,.,CASGPDRAETQYF,TGTGCTAGTGGTCCCGACCGGGCAGAGACCCAGTACTTC
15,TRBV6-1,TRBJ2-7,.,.,CASSDLPQGPYEQYF,TGTGCCAGCAGTGACCTTCCTCAGGGTCCCTACGAGCAGTACTTC
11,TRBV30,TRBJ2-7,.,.,CAWSQGNEQYF,TGTGCCTGGAGCCAGGGGAACGAGCAGTACTTC
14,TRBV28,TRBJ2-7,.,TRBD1,CASSLGTDPYEQYF,TGTGCCAGCAGTCTGGGGACAGACCCCTACGAGCAGTACTTC
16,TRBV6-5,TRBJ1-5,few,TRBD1,CASSSAGGAAFQPQHF,TGTGCCAGCAGTTCTGCAGGGGGCGCGGCATTTCAGCCCCAGCATTTT
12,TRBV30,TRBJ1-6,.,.,CAWGYRGSPLHF,TGTGCCTGGGGCTACCGGGGGTCACCCCTCCACTTT
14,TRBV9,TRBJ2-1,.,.,CASSLTPEWGEQFF,TGTGCCAGCAGTCTTACACCCGAATGGGGTGAGCAGTTCTTC
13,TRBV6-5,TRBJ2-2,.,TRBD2,CASSPAGDRELFF,TGTGCCAGCAGCCCAGCGGGGGATCGGGAGCTGTTTTTT
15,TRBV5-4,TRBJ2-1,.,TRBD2,CASRLAGGSIDEQFF,TGTGCCAGCAGGTTAGCGGGGGGGAGTATCGATGAGCAGTTCTTC
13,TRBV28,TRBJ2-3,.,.,CASSYPSTDTQYF,TGTGCCAGCAGTTACCCAAGCACAGATACGCAGTATTTT
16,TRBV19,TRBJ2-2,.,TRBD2,CASSTYSGRRTGELFF,TGTGCCAGTAGTACCTATAGCGGGAGGAGGACCGGGGAGCTGTTTTTT